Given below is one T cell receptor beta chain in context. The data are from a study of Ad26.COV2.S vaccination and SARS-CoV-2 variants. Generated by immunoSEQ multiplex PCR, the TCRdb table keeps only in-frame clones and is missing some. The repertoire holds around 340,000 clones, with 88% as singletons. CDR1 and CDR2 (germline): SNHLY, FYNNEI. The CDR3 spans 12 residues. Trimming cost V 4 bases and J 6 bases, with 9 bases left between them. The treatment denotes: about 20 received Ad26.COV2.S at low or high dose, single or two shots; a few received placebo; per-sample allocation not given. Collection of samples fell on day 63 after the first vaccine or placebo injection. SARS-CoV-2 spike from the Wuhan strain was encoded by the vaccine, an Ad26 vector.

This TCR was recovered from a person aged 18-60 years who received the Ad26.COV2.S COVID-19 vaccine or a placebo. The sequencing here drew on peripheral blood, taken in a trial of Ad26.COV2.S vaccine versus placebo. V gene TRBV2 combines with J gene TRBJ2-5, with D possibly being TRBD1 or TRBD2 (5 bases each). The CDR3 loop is CASSVGVQTQYF. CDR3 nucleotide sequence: TGTGCCAGCAGTGTGGGGGTGCAGACCCAGTACTTC.